A single TCR beta chain is shown here with its context. This sample is part of a study of blood T cell repertoires in COVID-19. Data came from immunoSEQ multiplex PCR; TCRdb stores just in-frame clones and leaves some out. The repertoire holds over 200,000 clones, 88% seen once, with around 3.8% in the top ten. CDR1 is LNHDA, CDR2 SQIVND, per germline (reference sequence). V was clipped by 10 bases and J by 2 bases, with 18 bases between them. The CDR3 consists of 15 residues. The sequenced material came from PBMCs or T cells enriched from blood (not recorded which). The receptor comes from a young woman who had been exposed to COVID-19. V and J are TRBV19 and TRBJ1-5, with a tentative D call TRBD1 (6 bases). Here the CDR3 reads CATSYRVGGNQPQHF. The DNA of the CDR3 is TGTGCCACTTCATACAGGGTGGGGGGCAATCAGCCCCAGCATTTT.